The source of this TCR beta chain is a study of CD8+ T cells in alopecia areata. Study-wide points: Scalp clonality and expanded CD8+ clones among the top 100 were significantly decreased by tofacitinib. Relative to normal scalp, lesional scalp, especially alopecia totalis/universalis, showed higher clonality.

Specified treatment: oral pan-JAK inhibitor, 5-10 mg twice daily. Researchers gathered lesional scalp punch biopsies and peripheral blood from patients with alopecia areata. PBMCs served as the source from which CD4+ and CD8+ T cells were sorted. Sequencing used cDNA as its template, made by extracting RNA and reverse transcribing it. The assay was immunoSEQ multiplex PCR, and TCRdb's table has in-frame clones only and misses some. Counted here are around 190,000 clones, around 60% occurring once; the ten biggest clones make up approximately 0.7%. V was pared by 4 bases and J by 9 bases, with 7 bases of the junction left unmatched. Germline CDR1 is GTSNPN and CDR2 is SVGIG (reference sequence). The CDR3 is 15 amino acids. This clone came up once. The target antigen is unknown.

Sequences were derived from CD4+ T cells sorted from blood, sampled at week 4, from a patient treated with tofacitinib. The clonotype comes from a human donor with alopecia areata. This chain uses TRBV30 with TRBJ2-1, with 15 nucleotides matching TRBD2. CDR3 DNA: TGTGCCTGGACCGGACTAGCGGGAGGGCCGGGTGAGCAGTTCTTC. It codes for CAWTGLAGGPGEQFF. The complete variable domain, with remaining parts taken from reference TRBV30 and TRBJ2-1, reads SQTIHQWPATLVQPVGSPLSLECTVEGTSNPNLYWYRQAAGRGLQLLFYSVGIGQISSEVPQNLSASRPQDRQFILSSKKLLLSDSGFYLCAWTGLAGGPGEQFFGPGTRLTVL.